The 27 T cell receptor beta chains below were found in one sample sequenced in a study of technical replicates of blood from several donors. Data came from immunoSEQ multiplex PCR; TCRdb stores just in-frame clones and leaves some out. The data show fewer than 45,000 clones, with around 96% seen just once and 0.37% held by the top ten. Sequenced: T cells isolated from PBMCs. The receptor source for this set is a human donor in good health.

The chain has TRBV7-3 and TRBJ2-4, with D perhaps TRBD2 (7 bases). Trimming removed 4 bases from V and 3 bases from J, with 16 bases in between. The CDR3 has 16 residues. CDR1 is SGHTA and CDR2 is FQGTGA in the germline V gene. The CDR3 here is CASSWGGPVGKNIQYF. For the CDR3, the DNA is TGTGCCAGCAGCTGGGGGGGGCCGGTGGGCAAAAACATTCAGTACTTC.

This chain joins TRBV6-6 and TRBJ2-7, with unresolved D. Trimming shortened V by 6 bases and J by 0 bases, and 6 bases separated the two germline ends. The CDR3 loop spans 12 amino acids. Germline V gene data show CDR1 as MNHNY and CDR2 as SVGAGI (reference sequence). The CDR3, as DNA: TGTGCCAGCAGCCGTAGCTCCTACGAGCAGTACTTC. This gives the protein CASSRSSYEQYF.

The chain uses TRBV27 and TRBJ1-5; 9 bases align to TRBD1. The V gene's germline CDR1 is MNHEY and CDR2 SMNVEV (reference sequence). Trimming at V came to 0 bases and at J to 4 bases, leaving 4 bases not matched to a gene. CDR3 size: 16 residues. The CDR3 bases are TGTGCCAGCAGTTTATCGGGACAGGGTAAGAATCAGCCCCAGCATTTT. Residues: CASSLSGQGKNQPQHF.

This clone was observed a single time. V and J are TRBV29-1 and TRBJ2-3; D is unresolved. The CDR3 is 14 amino acids. V was pared by 7 bases and J by 0 bases, with 14 bases between. CDR1 is SQVTM, CDR2 ANQGSEA, per germline. The CDR3 nucleotides read TGCAGCGGAAGAAATCCCGGGAGCACAGATACGCAGTATTTT. Protein product: CSGRNPGSTDTQYF.

This chain links TRBV2 with TRBJ2-5, with TRBD1 as a possible D gene (5 bases). The V gene lost 2 bases and the J gene lost 5 bases, with 9 bases spanning the gap. Per the germline V gene, CDR1 is SNHLY and CDR2 is FYNNEI. The CDR3 covers 13 residues. The CDR3 loop reads CASSETGFETQYF. The CDR3 nucleotides read TGTGCCAGCAGTGAAACAGGTTTTGAGACCCAGTACTTC.

The chain uses TRBV5-1 and TRBJ1-3, with 7 bases lining up with TRBD1. The CDR3 loop spans 14 amino acids. Germline V CDR1 and CDR2: SGHRS, YFSETQ. Trimming removed 3 bases from V and 4 bases from J; junction bases left unmatched: 4. This CDR3 reads CASSSTGFGNTIYF. In DNA, the CDR3 is TGCGCCAGCAGCTCGACAGGGTTCGGAAACACCATATATTTT.

This chain joins TRBV27 and TRBJ2-7; D unclear. V lost 1 base and J 0 bases, leaving 16 bases between the germline ends. Germline V gene data show CDR1 as MNHEY and CDR2 as SMNVEV (reference sequence). The CDR3 is 17 residues long. The CDR3 spells CASSLFATYSLSYEQYF. The CDR3 coding sequence is TGTGCCAGCAGTTTATTTGCAACATATAGCCTCTCCTACGAGCAGTACTTC.

J is TRBJ2-7 and V is TRBV9; 8 bases match TRBD1. Germline CDR1 SGDLS, CDR2 YYNGEE. The CDR3 loop spans 15 amino acids. Trimming cost V 4 bases and J 1 base; bases outside gene matches: 7. In DNA, the CDR3 is TGTGCCAGCAGCCAGGGGACAGGTACATCCTACGAGCAGTACTTC. Protein: CASSQGTGTSYEQYF.

The rearrangement links TRBV7-2 to TRBJ2-4, with 8 bases aligning to TRBD2. J gave up 0 bases and V 3 bases, and 4 bases lay outside the gene matches. Germline V lookup: CDR1 SGHTA, CDR2 FQGNSA. The CDR3 totals 16 residues. CDR3: CASSLTSALAKNIQYF. Written as DNA, the CDR3 is TGTGCCAGCAGCTTGACTAGCGCCCTAGCCAAAAACATTCAGTACTTC.

The rearrangement uses TRBV6-1 and TRBJ1-1; D is ambiguous. Trimming stripped 6 bases from V and 10 bases from J, with 9 bases between. Germline CDR1 is MNHNS and CDR2 is SASEGT. This CDR3 has 10 amino acids. The CDR3 loop reads CASRESRAFF. The DNA of the CDR3 is TGTGCCAGCAGGGAATCGCGAGCTTTCTTT.

In DNA form, the CDR3 reads TGTGCCAGCAGCTCCGAGGGACAGGGGGATGGCTACACCTTC. Amino acid sequence: CASSSEGQGDGYTF. The chain uses TRBV5-4 and TRBJ1-2, with 11 bases that match TRBD1. This CDR3 is built from 14 residues. The germline V gene has CDR1 SGHNT and CDR2 YYREEE (reference sequence). The ends lost 3 bases at V and 6 bases at J; junction bases unmatched: 4.

The rearrangement links TRBV7-8 to TRBJ2-3, with 7 positions matching TRBD2. V lost 4 bases, J lost 5 bases, and 12 bases stayed unmatched. CDR3 length equals 16 residues. Germline assignment: CDR1 SGHVS and CDR2 FQNEAQ. The chain's CDR3 is CASSSRRTSVIDTQYF. Here the CDR3 DNA reads TGTGCCAGCAGCTCACGCCGGACTAGTGTTATAGATACGCAGTATTTT.

Comments on this clone: One end of the junction is discordant with germline, which a read error may explain. The chain recombines TRBV19 with TRBJ2-6, with a weak D call TRBD1 (6 bases). Germline V gives CDR1 LNHDA, CDR2 SQIVND (reference sequence). CDR3 size: 14 residues. Here the CDR3 reads CASSTGTGANVLTF. The DNA of the CDR3 is TGTGCCAGCAGTACAGGGACTGGGGCCAACGTCCTGACTTTC.

The chain combines TRBV4-3 with TRBJ2-3, with no clear D. CDR1 is LGHNA and CDR2 is YSLEER in the germline V gene. Trimming left V 0 bases short and J 2 bases short, with 12 bases between. This CDR3 has 16 residues. CDR3 amino acids: CASSQDPGHSTDTQYF. CDR3 nucleotide sequence: TGCGCCAGCAGCCAAGACCCAGGCCACTCCACAGATACGCAGTATTTT.

The CDR3 DNA sequence: TGTGCCAGCAGGACAGATAACTATGGCTACACCTTC. Translated: CASRTDNYGYTF. The chain recombines TRBV28 with TRBJ1-2, with D maybe TRBD1 (5 bases). This CDR3 is 12 amino acids long. Trimming left V 6 bases short and J 1 base short, with 6 bases between. Germline V gene data show CDR1 as MDHEN and CDR2 as SYDVKM.

CDR3 sequence reads: CASSPPLEDPGWANEKLFF. CDR3 bases: TGTGCCAGCTCCCCCCCTCTTGAGGATCCGGGGTGGGCTAATGAAAAACTGTTTTTT. The chain couples TRBV18 to TRBJ1-4; D remains unclear. Trimming removed 6 bases from V and 3 bases from J, with 26 bases in between. The germline CDR1 and CDR2 sequences are KGHSH and LQKENI. This CDR3 has 19 amino acids.

This chain joins TRBV10-1 and TRBJ2-3; tentatively, D is TRBD1 (6 bases). CDR1 WNHNN and CDR2 SYGVQD come from the germline V gene (reference sequence). The CDR3 length is 12 residues. Trimming removed 2 bases from V and 11 bases from J, with 11 bases in between. The CDR3 reads CASSEGTSGQYF. CDR3 DNA sequence: TGCGCCAGCAGTGAGGGGACATCGGGGCAGTATTTT.

V and J are TRBV5-5 and TRBJ2-3, with 8 bases fitting TRBD2. J was trimmed by 8 bases and V by 4 bases; bases with no gene match: 12. The length of the CDR3 is 15 residues. Germline V CDR1 and CDR2: SGHKS, YYEKEE (reference sequence). The CDR3 is CASSVGRASSSTQYF. CDR3 DNA: TGTGCCAGCAGCGTCGGGAGGGCCTCCTCCAGTACGCAGTATTTT.

The chain links TRBV27 to TRBJ2-7, with 9 positions matching TRBD1. In germline, CDR1 is MNHEY, CDR2 SMNVEV (reference sequence). J gave up 5 bases and V 3 bases, and 14 bases lay outside the gene matches. The length of the CDR3 is 17 residues. The CDR3: CASSFRSGQGSSHEQYF. The CDR3 nucleotides read TGTGCCAGCAGTTTCCGGTCGGGACAGGGCTCGTCTCACGAGCAGTACTTC.

The rearrangement uses TRBV7-9 and TRBJ1-1, with 8 positions matching TRBD1. Germline-derived CDR1 and CDR2 are SEHNR and FQNEAQ (reference sequence). The CDR3 length is 12 residues. The V and J ends lost 11 bases and 5 bases, in that order; junction bases with no gene match: 7. The CDR3 loop reads CAVGQGATEAFF. DNA for the CDR3: TGTGCCGTAGGGCAGGGGGCTACTGAAGCTTTCTTT.

The chain employs TRBV4-3 and TRBJ2-7, with D possibly matching TRBD2 (6 bases). CDR1 is LGHNA, CDR2 YSLEER, per germline. The germline V and J ends were trimmed by 0 bases and 4 bases, with 16 bases remaining between them. The CDR3 is made up of 16 amino acids. This CDR3 reads CASSQDAGLQRYEQYF. CDR3 DNA sequence: TGCGCCAGCAGCCAAGATGCGGGACTTCAGCGTTACGAGCAGTACTTC.

The chain combines TRBV7-8 with TRBJ2-7; D is ambiguous. Trimming removed 3 bases at V and 0 bases at J, with 9 bases between. The length of the CDR3 is 14 residues. CDR1 and CDR2 (germline): SGHVS, FQNEAQ. CDR3 sequence reads: CASSFLEASYEQYF. CDR3 sequence (DNA): TGTGCCAGCAGCTTCTTAGAGGCCTCCTACGAGCAGTACTTC.

V is TRBV7-3 and J is TRBJ1-1; TRBD1 is a possible D gene (5 bases). Germline lookup yields CDR1 SGHTA and CDR2 FQGTGA. The CDR3 is 15 amino acids. V lost 2 bases to trimming and J lost 1 base, with 11 bases between them. CDR3 DNA: TGTGCCAGCAGCTTAGACGGGGGACCGAACACTGAAGCTTTCTTT. This gives the protein CASSLDGGPNTEAFF.

In its sample, this clone was seen a few times. Written as DNA, the CDR3 is TGTGCCAGCAGCGTAGGGACTAGTAGCGCCTCTGGGGAGCTGTTTTTT. Translating it yields CASSVGTSSASGELFF. The rearrangement links TRBV9 to TRBJ2-2; 7 nucleotides match TRBD2. Germline loops: CDR1 SGDLS, CDR2 YYNGEE. CDR3 length equals 16 residues. With 0 bases clipped from V and 8 bases from J, the junction kept 10 bases outside the gene matches.

The CDR3 is CASSLYGTGGGNEQFF. CDR3 coding DNA: TGCGCCAGCAGCTTGTATGGAACAGGGGGGGGAAATGAGCAGTTCTTC. The rearrangement links TRBV5-1 to TRBJ2-1; weak D call: TRBD1 (8 bases). The CDR3 spans 16 residues. Germline V lookup: CDR1 SGHRS, CDR2 YFSETQ. Trimming pared 1 base from V and 7 bases from J, leaving 18 bases between.

The chain employs TRBV29-1 and TRBJ2-3; 8 bases match TRBD2. CDR1 is SQVTM, CDR2 ANQGSEA, per germline. The CDR3 extends over 14 amino acids. V gave up 5 bases and J gave up 3 bases; unmatched junction bases: 7. Here the CDR3 reads CSVPAGEGTDTQYF. The CDR3, as DNA: TGCAGCGTTCCAGCGGGAGAGGGGACAGATACGCAGTATTTT.

This clone showed up just once. The V gene is TRBV2, the J gene TRBJ2-7; TRBD1 is a possible D gene (6 bases). Germline loops: CDR1 SNHLY, CDR2 FYNNEI. The CDR3 is 13 residues long. Trimming shortened V by 2 bases and J by 2 bases, and 7 bases separated the two germline ends. The CDR3 loop is CASSENRAYEQYF. The CDR3 coding sequence is TGTGCCAGCAGTGAAAACAGGGCCTACGAGCAGTACTTC.